The clone carrying this T cell receptor beta chain has only one observation. Sequencing of TCR beta, carried out with a high-throughput approach, was applied to CD8+ and CD4+ T cells from the blood. Controls comprised healthy donors matched for age and sex. TEMRA cells were enriched by FACS, and CD4+ and CD8+ T cells were negatively isolated. The ends were cut back, 5 bases at V and 0 bases at J, with 13 bases in the middle. The CDR3 runs 15 residues. CDR1 and CDR2 from the germline V gene are SEHNR and FQNEAQ (reference sequence). The data are from a study of CD8 T cells in Susac syndrome. Reverse transcription of 0.5 to 1 ug RNA was performed with random hexamers. TCR beta CDR3 was amplified by immunoSEQ multiplex PCR. This amplification extended across 54 Vbeta and 13 Jbeta segments. TCRdb reprocessed the immunoSEQ multiplex PCR reads via MiXCR and lists one record per CDR3 protein. The sample contains 60,000 to 75,000 distinct CDR3 sequences, over 90% of which appear only once.

The clonotype comes from a human donor in good health. Sequenced: CD8+ T cells from PBMCs. V is TRBV7-9 and J is TRBJ1-2, with no clear D. This CDR3 reads CASSTHGVSNYGYTF. CDR3 nucleotide sequence: TGTGCCAGCAGCACCCACGGGGTTTCTAACTATGGCTACACCTTC.